This TCR beta chain was profiled in a study of T-cell memory formation after mild COVID-19. Study information: TCR clustering was largely donor specific.

Study results and limitations: Clones contracting across day 15 to 85 had a balanced CD4/CD8 profile; later expanding clones leaned CD4+. Cross-reactive memory appears to have joined, as suggested by some responding clones showing up in pre-infection memory.

Sample barcodes and UMIs were carried by the TCR alpha and TCR beta cDNA libraries that 5'RACE generated with constant-segment primers. Using its own MiXCR run on the 5' RACE reads, TCRdb lists one record per CDR3 protein. The table records roughly 600,000 distinct CDR3 sequences, approximately 18% of them present only once. Germline V gene lookup returns CDR1 SGHTA and CDR2 FQGNSA. V lost 5 bases to trimming and J lost 7 bases, with 15 bases between them. The CDR3 length is 13 residues. This clonotype was picked up a small number of times. What it binds is unknown. The source is an adult woman who had mild COVID-19 (a few samples of this study predate the infection). Cell type and time point are not known. The sequenced sample was PBMCs or a T cell subset sorted from them (not recorded which). The rearrangement links TRBV7-2 to TRBJ2-7; D not certain. DNA of the CDR3: TGTGCCAGCAGCCCCCCCATGAGTGGAGAGCAGTACTTC. Its translation: CASSPPMSGEQYF.